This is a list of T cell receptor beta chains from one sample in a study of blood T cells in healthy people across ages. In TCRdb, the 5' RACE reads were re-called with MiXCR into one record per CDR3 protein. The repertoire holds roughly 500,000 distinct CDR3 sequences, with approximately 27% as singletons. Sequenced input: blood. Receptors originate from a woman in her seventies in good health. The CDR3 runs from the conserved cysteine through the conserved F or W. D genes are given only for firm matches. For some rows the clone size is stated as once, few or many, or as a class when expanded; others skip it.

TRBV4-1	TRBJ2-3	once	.	TGCGCCAGCAGCCAAGCCCAGGGGTTGAACAGGGCGGGTGCAGATACGCAGTATTTT	CASSQAQGLNRAGADTQYF
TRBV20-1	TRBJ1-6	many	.	TGCAGTGCTAGTTTCGGAGTCTTGGGTTCACCCCTCCACTTT	CSASFGVLGSPLHF
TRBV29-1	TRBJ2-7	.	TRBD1	TGCAGCGTCGACCCGGGACAGGGGGGCTACGAGCAGTACTTC	CSVDPGQGGYEQYF
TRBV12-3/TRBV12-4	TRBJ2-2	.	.	TGTGCCAGCAGGATCTCCGGTGGTTCCGGGGAGCTGTTTTTT	CASRISGGSGELFF
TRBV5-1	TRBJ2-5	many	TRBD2	TGCGCCAGCAGCTTGGGCTGGCGGGGGGGCCAAGAGACCCAGTACTTC	CASSLGWRGGQETQYF
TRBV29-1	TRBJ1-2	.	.	TGCAGCGCCGTAATCCCAGGGAGGCATGGCTATGGCTACACCTTC	CSAVIPGRHGYGYTF
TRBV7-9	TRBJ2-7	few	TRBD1	TGTGCCAGCAGCCGGGACAGGGATAGCTCCTACGAGCAGTACTTC	CASSRDRDSSYEQYF
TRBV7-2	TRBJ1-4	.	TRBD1	TGTGCCAGCAGCTTACTACCTCAGGGGGCGGCTAATGAAAAACTGTTTTTT	CASSLLPQGAANEKLFF
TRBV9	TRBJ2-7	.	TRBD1	TGTGCCAGCAGCGTAGCTCCGGACAGGGTTTGGAACGAGCAGTACTTC	CASSVAPDRVWNEQYF
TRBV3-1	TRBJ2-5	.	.	TGTGCCAGCAGCGTTATCGTAGGGGGGCCCAAAGAGACCCAGTACTTC	CASSVIVGGPKETQYF
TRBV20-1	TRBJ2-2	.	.	TGCAGTGCTAGTAGGGGATCCCTGAACACCGGGGAGCTGTTTTTT	CSASRGSLNTGELFF
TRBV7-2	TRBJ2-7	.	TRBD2	TGTGCCAGCAGCCCAAGACTAGCGGGGGGCTTCTACGAGCAGTACTTC	CASSPRLAGGFYEQYF
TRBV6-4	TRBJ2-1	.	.	TGTGCCAGCAGTGAAGGAGCGGGCAAGGTGAATGAGCAGTTCTTC	CASSEGAGKVNEQFF
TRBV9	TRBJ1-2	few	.	TGTGCCAGCAGCGTAGGCTCCGCCAACTATGGCTACACCTTC	CASSVGSANYGYTF
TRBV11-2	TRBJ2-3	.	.	TGTGCCAGCAGCTTGAGGGCCACAGATACGCAGTATTTT	CASSLRATDTQYF
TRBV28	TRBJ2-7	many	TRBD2	TGTGCCAGCAGGCGGGGGGCCCCCTACGAGCAGTACTTC	CASRRGAPYEQYF
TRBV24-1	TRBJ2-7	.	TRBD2	TGTGCCACCAGTGATTATGGGAGGGGCGAGCAGTACTTC	CATSDYGRGEQYF
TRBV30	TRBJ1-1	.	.	TGTGCCTGGACCGGGCAGGTGGGAACTGAAGCTTTCTTT	CAWTGQVGTEAFF
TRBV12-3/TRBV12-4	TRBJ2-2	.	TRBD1	TGTGCCAGCAGGGAGACAGGGAGCAACACCGGGGAGCTGTTTTTT	CASRETGSNTGELFF
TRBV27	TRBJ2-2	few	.	TGTGCCAGCAGAATAGCGGCCCTAACGAACACCGGGGAGCTGTTTTTT	CASRIAALTNTGELFF
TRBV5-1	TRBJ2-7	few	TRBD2	TGCGCCAGCAGCCCGGCTCTAAGCGGGGGGTCCTACGAGCAGTACTTC	CASSPALSGGSYEQYF
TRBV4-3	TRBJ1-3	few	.	TGCGCCAGCAGCCAAGAGGGTTCAAACACCATATATTTT	CASSQEGSNTIYF
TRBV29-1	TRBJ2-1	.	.	TGCAGCGGGGGGGAATACAATGAGCAGTTCTTC	CSGGEYNEQFF
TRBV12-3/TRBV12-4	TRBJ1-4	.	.	TGTGCCAGCAACCCCGGGGGACCTGGGAAACTGTTTTTT	CASNPGGPGKLFF
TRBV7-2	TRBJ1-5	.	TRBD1	TGTGCCAGCAGTCTAATCACAGGGGGCTATGAGCCCCAGCATTTT	CASSLITGGYEPQHF
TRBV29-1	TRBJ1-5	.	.	TGCAGCGTTGATGGACGGGAGGGGGGCCAGCCCCAGCATTTT	CSVDGREGGQPQHF
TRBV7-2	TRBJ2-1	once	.	TGTGCCAGCAGCTTATTCCTGAGCTCCTACAATGAGCAGTTCTTC	CASSLFLSSYNEQFF
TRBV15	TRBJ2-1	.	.	TGTGCCACCAGCAGAGGTGGGTCGTCGGGCTACAATGAGCAGTTCTTC	CATSRGGSSGYNEQFF
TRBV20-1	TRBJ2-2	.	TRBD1	TGCAGTGCTAGAGGCTGGGACAGGGGGTCGAACACCGGGGAGCTGTTTTTT	CSARGWDRGSNTGELFF
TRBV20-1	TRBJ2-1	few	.	TGCAGTGCAACAGCCTACAATGAGCAGTTCTTC	CSATAYNEQFF
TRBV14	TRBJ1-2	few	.	TGTGCCAGCAGCTTCGGGACCGGCTTCTATGGCTACACCTTC	CASSFGTGFYGYTF
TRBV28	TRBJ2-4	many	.	TGTGCCAGCACCGTAGGTCTAGCCAAAAACATTCAGTACTTC	CASTVGLAKNIQYF
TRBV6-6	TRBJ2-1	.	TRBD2	TGTGCCAGCAGTCGCCGGTCTAGCGGGGGGGTGGCCAATGAGCAGTTCTTC	CASSRRSSGGVANEQFF
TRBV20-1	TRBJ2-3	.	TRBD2	TGCAGTGCTAGAGGACTAGCGGAAAGCTATACGCAGTATTTT	CSARGLAESYTQYF
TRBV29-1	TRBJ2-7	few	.	TGCAGCGTTGGGGGCCAGCCCTACGAGCAGTACTTC	CSVGGQPYEQYF
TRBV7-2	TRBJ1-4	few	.	TGTGCCAGCAGCTCCCCAACCCTTAAGGAAAAACTGTTTTTT	CASSSPTLKEKLFF
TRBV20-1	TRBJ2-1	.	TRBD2	TGCAGTGCTAGTACTAACGGGGGGTCCTACAATGAGCAGTTCTTC	CSASTNGGSYNEQFF
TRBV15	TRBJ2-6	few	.	TGTGCCACCAGCAGAGATCAGGAGTCTGGGGCCAACGTCCTGACTTTC	CATSRDQESGANVLTF
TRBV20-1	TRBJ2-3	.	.	TGCAGTGCTAGTCTGGGGAACGGGAGAGATACGCAGTATTTT	CSASLGNGRDTQYF
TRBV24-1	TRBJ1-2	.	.	TGTGCCACCAGTGATTACACGGTAGGGGATGGCTACACCTTC	CATSDYTVGDGYTF
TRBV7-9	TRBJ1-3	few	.	TGTGCCAGCAGCTCCCCGGTGGACTACTCTGGAAACACCATATATTTT	CASSSPVDYSGNTIYF
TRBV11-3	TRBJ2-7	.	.	TGTGCCAGCAGCTTAGAGGCGTTGGCAAAGCAGTACTTC	CASSLEALAKQYF
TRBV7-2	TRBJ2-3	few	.	TGTGCCAGCAGCGGCTTTAGCACAGATACGCAGTATTTT	CASSGFSTDTQYF
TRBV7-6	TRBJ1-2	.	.	TGTGCCAGCAGCTTATATGGGGATGGCTACACCTTC	CASSLYGDGYTF
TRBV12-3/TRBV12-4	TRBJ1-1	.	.	TGTGCCAGCAGTTTAGGTTTCGTCGAAGGGAAAGAAGCTTTCTTT	CASSLGFVEGKEAFF